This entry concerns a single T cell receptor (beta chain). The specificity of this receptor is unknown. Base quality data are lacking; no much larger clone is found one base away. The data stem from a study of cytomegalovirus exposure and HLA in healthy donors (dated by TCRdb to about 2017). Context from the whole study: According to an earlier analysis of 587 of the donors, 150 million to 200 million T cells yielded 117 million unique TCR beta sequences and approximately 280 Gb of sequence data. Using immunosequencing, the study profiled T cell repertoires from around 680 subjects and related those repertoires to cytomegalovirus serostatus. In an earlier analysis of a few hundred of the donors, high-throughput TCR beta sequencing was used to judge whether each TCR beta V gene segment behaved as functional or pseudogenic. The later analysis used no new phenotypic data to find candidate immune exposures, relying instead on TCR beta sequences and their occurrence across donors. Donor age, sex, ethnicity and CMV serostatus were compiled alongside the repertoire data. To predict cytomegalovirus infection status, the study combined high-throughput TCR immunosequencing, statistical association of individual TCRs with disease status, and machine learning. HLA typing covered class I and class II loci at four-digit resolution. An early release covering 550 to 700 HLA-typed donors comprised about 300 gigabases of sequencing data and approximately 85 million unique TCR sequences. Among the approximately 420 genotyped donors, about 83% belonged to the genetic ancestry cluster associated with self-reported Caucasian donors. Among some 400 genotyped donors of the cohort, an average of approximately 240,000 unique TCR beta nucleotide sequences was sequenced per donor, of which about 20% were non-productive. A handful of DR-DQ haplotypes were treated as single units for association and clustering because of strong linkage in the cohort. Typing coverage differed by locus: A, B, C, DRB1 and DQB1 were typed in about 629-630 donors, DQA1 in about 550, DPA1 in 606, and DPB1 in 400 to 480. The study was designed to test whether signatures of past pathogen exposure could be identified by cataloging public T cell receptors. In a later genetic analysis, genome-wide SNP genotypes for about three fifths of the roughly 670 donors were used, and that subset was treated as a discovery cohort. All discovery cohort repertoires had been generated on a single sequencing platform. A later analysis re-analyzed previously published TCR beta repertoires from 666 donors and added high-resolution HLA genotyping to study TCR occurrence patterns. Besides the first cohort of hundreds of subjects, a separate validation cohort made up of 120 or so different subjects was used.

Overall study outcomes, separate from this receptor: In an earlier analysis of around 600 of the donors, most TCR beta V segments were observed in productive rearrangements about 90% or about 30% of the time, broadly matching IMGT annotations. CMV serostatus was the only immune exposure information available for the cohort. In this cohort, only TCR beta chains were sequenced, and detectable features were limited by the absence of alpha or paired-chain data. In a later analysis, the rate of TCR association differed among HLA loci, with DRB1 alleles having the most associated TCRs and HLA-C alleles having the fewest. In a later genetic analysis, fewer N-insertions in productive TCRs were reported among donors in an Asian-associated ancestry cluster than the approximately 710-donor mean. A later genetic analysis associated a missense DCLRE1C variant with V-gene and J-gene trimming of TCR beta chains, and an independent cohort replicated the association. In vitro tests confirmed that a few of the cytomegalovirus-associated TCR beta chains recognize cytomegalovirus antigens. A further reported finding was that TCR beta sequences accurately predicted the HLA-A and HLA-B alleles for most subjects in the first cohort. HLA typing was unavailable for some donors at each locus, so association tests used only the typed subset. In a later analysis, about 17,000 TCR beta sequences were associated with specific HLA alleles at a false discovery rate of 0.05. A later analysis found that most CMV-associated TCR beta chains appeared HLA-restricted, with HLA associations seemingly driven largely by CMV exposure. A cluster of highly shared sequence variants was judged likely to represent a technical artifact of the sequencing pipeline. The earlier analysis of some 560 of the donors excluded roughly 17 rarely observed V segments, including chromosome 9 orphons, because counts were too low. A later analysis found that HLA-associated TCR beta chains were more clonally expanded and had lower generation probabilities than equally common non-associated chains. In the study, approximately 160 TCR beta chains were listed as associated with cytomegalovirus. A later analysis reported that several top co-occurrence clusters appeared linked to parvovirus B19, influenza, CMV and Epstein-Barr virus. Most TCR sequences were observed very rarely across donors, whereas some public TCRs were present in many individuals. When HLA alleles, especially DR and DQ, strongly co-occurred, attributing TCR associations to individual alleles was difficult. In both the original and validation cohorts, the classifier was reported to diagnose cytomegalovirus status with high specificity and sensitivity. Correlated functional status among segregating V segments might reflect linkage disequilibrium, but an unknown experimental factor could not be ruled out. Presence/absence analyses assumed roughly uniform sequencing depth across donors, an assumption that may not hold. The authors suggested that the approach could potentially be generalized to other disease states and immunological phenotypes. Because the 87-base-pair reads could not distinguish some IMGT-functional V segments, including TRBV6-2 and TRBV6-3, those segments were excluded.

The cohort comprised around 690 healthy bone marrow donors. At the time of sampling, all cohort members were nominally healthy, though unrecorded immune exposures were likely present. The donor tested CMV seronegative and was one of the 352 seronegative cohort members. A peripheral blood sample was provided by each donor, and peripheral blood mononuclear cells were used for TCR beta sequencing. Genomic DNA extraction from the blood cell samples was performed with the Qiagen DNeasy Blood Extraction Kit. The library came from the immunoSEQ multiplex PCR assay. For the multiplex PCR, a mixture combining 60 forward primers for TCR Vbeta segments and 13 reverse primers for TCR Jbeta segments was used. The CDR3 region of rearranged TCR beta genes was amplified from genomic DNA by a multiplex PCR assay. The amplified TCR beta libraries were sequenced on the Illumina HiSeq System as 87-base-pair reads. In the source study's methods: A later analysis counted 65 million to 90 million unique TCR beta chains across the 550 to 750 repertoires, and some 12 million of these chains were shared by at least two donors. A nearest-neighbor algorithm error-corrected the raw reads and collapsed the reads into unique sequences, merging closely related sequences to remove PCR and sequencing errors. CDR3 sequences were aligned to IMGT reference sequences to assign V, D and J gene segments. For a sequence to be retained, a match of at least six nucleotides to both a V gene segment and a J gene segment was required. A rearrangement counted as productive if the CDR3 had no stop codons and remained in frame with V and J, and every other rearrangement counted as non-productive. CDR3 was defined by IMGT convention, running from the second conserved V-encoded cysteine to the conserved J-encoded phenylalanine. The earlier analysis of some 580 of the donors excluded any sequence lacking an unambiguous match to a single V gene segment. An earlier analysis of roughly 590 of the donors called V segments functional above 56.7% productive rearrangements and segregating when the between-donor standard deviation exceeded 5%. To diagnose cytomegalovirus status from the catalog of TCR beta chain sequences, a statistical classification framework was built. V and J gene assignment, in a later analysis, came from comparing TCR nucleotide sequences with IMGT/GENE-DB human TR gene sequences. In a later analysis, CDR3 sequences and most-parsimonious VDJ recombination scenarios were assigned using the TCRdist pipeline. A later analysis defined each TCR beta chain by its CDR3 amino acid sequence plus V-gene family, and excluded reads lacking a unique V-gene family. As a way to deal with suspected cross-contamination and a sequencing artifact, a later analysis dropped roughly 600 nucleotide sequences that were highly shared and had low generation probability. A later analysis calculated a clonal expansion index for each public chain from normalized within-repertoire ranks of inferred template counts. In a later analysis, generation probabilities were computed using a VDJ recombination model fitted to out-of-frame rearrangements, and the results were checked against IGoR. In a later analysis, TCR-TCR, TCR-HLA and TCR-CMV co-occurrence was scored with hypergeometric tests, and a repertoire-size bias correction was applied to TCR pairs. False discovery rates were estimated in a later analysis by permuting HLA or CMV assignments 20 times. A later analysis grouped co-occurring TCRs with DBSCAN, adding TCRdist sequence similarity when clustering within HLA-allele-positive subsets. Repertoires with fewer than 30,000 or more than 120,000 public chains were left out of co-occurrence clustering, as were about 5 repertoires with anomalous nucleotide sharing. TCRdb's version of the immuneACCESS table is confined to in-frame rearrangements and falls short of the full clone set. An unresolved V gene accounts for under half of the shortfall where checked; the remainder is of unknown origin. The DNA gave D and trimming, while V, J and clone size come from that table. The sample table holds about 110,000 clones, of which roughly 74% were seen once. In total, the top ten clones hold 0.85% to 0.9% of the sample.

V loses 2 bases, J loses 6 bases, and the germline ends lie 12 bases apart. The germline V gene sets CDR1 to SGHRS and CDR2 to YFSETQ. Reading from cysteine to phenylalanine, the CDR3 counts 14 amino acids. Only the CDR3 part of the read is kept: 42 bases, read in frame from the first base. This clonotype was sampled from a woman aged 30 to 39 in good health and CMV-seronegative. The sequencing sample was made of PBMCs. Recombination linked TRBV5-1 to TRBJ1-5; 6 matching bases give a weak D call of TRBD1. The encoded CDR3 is CASSLQGEGQPQHF. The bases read TGCGCCAGCAGCTTACAGGGAGAGGGTCAGCCCCAGCATTTT.